Presented here are 25 T cell receptor beta chains from one specimen sequenced in a study of blood T cell repertoires in COVID-19. The table came from immunoSEQ multiplex PCR; TCRdb's copy has only in-frame clones and leaves some out. The sample contains about 120,000 clones, approximately 86% of which appear only once. The specimen was peripheral blood. Receptors originate from a woman between 45 and 60 years old with active or convalescent COVID-19.

The gene calls are TRBV29-1 and TRBJ1-1, with TRBD1 identical over 7 bases. Trimming removed 0 bases from V and 3 bases from J; junction bases left unmatched: 16. This CDR3 is 18 amino acids long. CDR1 is SQVTM, CDR2 ANQGSEA, per germline. Here the CDR3 DNA reads TGCAGCGTTGAAGATCCCGGCCCAAACAGGGGACGGGACACTGAAGCTTTCTTT. It translates to CSVEDPGPNRGRDTEAFF.

This clone has only one observation. This chain uses TRBV19 with TRBJ2-5, with 7 bases identical to TRBD1. V lost 6 bases, J lost 0 bases, and 16 bases stayed unmatched. The CDR3 consists of 18 residues. Germline loops: CDR1 LNHDA, CDR2 SQIVND (reference sequence). CDR3 in amino acids: CASSEGAKGRTYQETQYF. For the CDR3, the DNA is TGTGCCAGTAGCGAGGGGGCCAAGGGGCGAACCTACCAAGAGACCCAGTACTTC.

The chain couples TRBV28 to TRBJ2-7; D ambiguous. The germline V gene encodes CDR1 MDHEN and CDR2 SYDVKM. There are 14 residues in the CDR3. V lost 6 bases to trimming and J lost 0 bases, with 12 bases between them. The CDR3 sequence: CASSSAASSYEQYF. CDR3 sequence (DNA): TGTGCCAGCAGCAGCGCCGCTAGCTCCTACGAGCAGTACTTC. Drawing the rest from reference TRBV28 and TRBJ2-7, the complete variable domain is DVKVTQSSRYLVKRTGEKVFLECVQDMDHENMFWYRQDPGLGLRLIYFSYDVKMKEKGDIPEGYSVSREKKERFSLILESASTNQTSMYLCASSSAASSYEQYFGPGTRLTVT.

This CDR3 reads CASSISGRAVNEQFF. In DNA, the CDR3 is TGTGCCAGCTCAATCAGCGGGAGGGCCGTCAATGAGCAGTTCTTC. V gene TRBV18 combines with J gene TRBJ2-1, with TRBD2 matching 10 bases. CDR1 is KGHSH, CDR2 LQKENI, per germline. CDR3 size: 15 residues. J was trimmed by 6 bases and V by 5 bases; bases with no gene match: 7.

The CDR3 coding sequence is TGTGCCAGCAGTTCAACGACAGCATATGGCTACACCTTC. Translating it yields CASSSTTAYGYTF. The chain joins TRBV28 to TRBJ1-2; possible D gene TRBD1, 5 bases. The CDR3 is 13 amino acids. Germline-derived CDR1 and CDR2 are MDHEN and SYDVKM. V was shortened by 4 bases and J by 5 bases, with 11 bases between the two germline ends.

This chain connects TRBV6-5 to TRBJ2-7, with 10 positions matching TRBD2. CDR3 size: 14 residues. CDR1 is MNHEY, CDR2 SVGAGI, per germline. With 5 bases clipped from V and 5 bases from J, the junction kept 6 bases outside the gene matches. CDR3 in amino acids: CASSRLAGVNEQYF. DNA for the CDR3: TGTGCCAGCAGTCGTCTAGCGGGAGTCAACGAGCAGTACTTC.

The chain is built from TRBV28 and TRBJ1-5, with a tentative D call TRBD1 (5 bases). The CDR3 sequence is 15 residues long. Trimming cost V 3 bases and J 6 bases, with 15 bases left between them. CDR1 and CDR2 (germline): MDHEN, SYDVKM. In DNA, the CDR3 is TGTGCCAGCAGTTTTTCGGGGGGGTATGCTCAGCCCCAGCATTTT. It is translated as CASSFSGGYAQPQHF. Based on the CDR3 plus reference TRBV28 and TRBJ1-5, the full variable domain is DVKVTQSSRYLVKRTGEKVFLECVQDMDHENMFWYRQDPGLGLRLIYFSYDVKMKEKGDIPEGYSVSREKKERFSLILESASTNQTSMYLCASSFSGGYAQPQHFGDGTRLSIL.

The gene calls are TRBV18 and TRBJ2-2; 8 bases are a match to TRBD2. V lost 0 bases, J lost 4 bases, and 4 bases stayed unmatched. This CDR3 spans 16 amino acids. The germline gives CDR1 KGHSH, CDR2 LQKENI. CDR3 sequence reads: CASSPPGLVPTGELFF. CDR3 nucleotide sequence: TGTGCCAGCTCACCACCGGGACTAGTCCCCACCGGGGAGCTGTTTTTT.

The chain recombines TRBV6-5 with TRBJ2-1, with TRBD1 matching over 10 bases. V shed 5 bases and J 7 bases; nucleotides not matched to a gene: 8. Germline V CDR1 and CDR2: MNHEY, SVGAGI. The CDR3 length is 15 residues. The CDR3 sequence: CASSIDRGRGNEQFF. The CDR3 DNA reads TGTGCCAGCAGTATCGACAGGGGGCGAGGGAATGAGCAGTTCTTC.

Notes on this clone: Other nucleotide sequences in the sample specify the same CDR3. The J gene is TRBJ2-3, the V gene TRBV7-2; 7 bases align to TRBD1. J was trimmed by 2 bases and V by 1 base; bases with no gene match: 3. Germline CDR1 SGHTA, CDR2 FQGNSA. This CDR3 spans 15 amino acids. DNA of the CDR3: TGTGCCAGCAGCTTAGGGACAGGCTACACAGATACGCAGTATTTT. Its translation is CASSLGTGYTDTQYF.

The chain employs TRBV27 and TRBJ2-7; the match to TRBD1 covers 9 bases. Germline assignment: CDR1 MNHEY and CDR2 SMNVEV (reference sequence). The CDR3 is 13 residues long. J was trimmed by 4 bases and V by 5 bases; bases with no gene match: 3. CDR3 bases: TGTGCCAGCAGTCCCGGGACAGGGTACGAGCAGTACTTC. Translated, it gives CASSPGTGYEQYF.

A remark on this clone: At one end, the junction sequence differs from germline, possibly due to a read error. This rearrangement joins TRBV7-7 to TRBJ2-3, with 14 bases fitting TRBD2. CDR1 SSHAT and CDR2 FNYEAQ come from the germline V gene (reference sequence). The CDR3 covers 16 residues. CDR3 region: CASSLGLAGGKDTQYF. In DNA form, the CDR3 reads TGTGCTAGCAGCTTAGGACTAGCGGGAGGAAAGGATACGCAGTATTTT. Using reference TRBV7-7 and TRBJ2-3 for the parts outside the CDR3, the full variable domain is GAGVSQSPRYKVTKRGQDVTLRCDPISSHATLYWYQQALGQGPEFLTYFNYEAQPDKSGLPSDRFSAERPEGSISTLTIQRTEQRDSAMYRCASSLGLAGGKDTQYFGPGTRLTVL.

The chain uses TRBV4-1 and TRBJ2-7; D perhaps matches TRBD1 (6 bases). CDR3 length: 15 residues. Germline values: CDR1 MGHRA, CDR2 YSYEKL. Trimming cost V 1 base and J 3 bases, with 13 bases left between them. CDR3 nucleotide sequence: TGCGCCAGCAGCCAAGTTTCGACAGGTCGCTACGAGCAGTACTTC. This codes for CASSQVSTGRYEQYF.

The V call is TRBV9, the J call TRBJ1-2; the D gene is possibly TRBD1 (6 bases). Trimming pared 6 bases from V and 2 bases from J, leaving 14 bases between. The CDR3 has 14 residues. The germline V gene has CDR1 SGDLS and CDR2 YYNGEE. CDR3 residues: CASNLGGENYGYTF. The CDR3 DNA follows: TGTGCCAGCAACCTAGGGGGGGAGAACTATGGCTACACCTTC.

V usage is TRBV6-6 and J usage is TRBJ2-5, with 8 bases aligning to TRBD1. This CDR3 contains 16 residues. Trimming removed 6 bases from V and 1 base from J; junction bases left unmatched: 10. Germline V gene sequence: CDR1 MNHNY, CDR2 SVGAGI (reference sequence). The CDR3 nucleotides read TGTGCCAGCAGAGGTCCCTCAGGGGGCTTCCAAGAGACCCAGTACTTC. The encoded protein is CASRGPSGGFQETQYF.

The chain is built from TRBV6-5 and TRBJ2-7, with D perhaps matching TRBD2 (5 bases). The CDR3 sequence is 14 residues long. Per the germline V gene, CDR1 is MNHEY and CDR2 is SVGAGI. With 10 bases removed from V and 0 bases from J, the gap between germline ends came to 16 bases. CDR3 DNA: TGTGCCACCAAGACTACCTTCAGCTCCTACGAGCAGTACTTC. It yields the protein CATKTTFSSYEQYF.

The chain links TRBV21-1 to TRBJ2-6; TRBD2 reflects the table's D call only, with no check against the DNA. TRBV21-1 is a pseudogene locus. This CDR3 has 12 residues. CDR3 sequence: CASSKDGNVLTF. Written as DNA, the CDR3 is TGTGCCAGCAGCAAAGACGGGAATGTCCTGACTTTC.

Notes on this clone: The sample carries other DNA sequences with the same CDR3. The chain combines TRBV28 with TRBJ2-1; 7 bases agree with TRBD2. Trimming removed 2 bases from V and 2 bases from J; junction bases left unmatched: 0. CDR1 is MDHEN and CDR2 is SYDVKM in the germline V gene. This CDR3 has 14 amino acids. DNA of the CDR3: TGTGCCAGCAGTTTAGCGGGGGCCTACAATGAGCAGTTCTTC. It specifies CASSLAGAYNEQFF.

As to this clone: The sample has other DNA sequences that encode this CDR3 too. This chain joins TRBV29-1 and TRBJ1-1, with TRBD1 matching 9 bases. Losses at the gene ends were 6 bases for V and 1 base for J; bases not matched to a gene: 3. The CDR3 spans 13 residues. Looked up from germline, CDR1 is SQVTM and CDR2 is ANQGSEA. The CDR3 is CSVEQGANTEAFF. The DNA of the CDR3 is TGCAGCGTAGAACAGGGGGCGAACACTGAAGCTTTCTTT.

The gene calls are TRBV6-6 and TRBJ1-2, with 7 bases matching TRBD1. CDR3 size: 15 residues. Unmatched junction bases numbered 7, after V lost 6 bases and J lost 0 bases. Germline V gives CDR1 MNHNY, CDR2 SVGAGI (reference sequence). The CDR3 region has the DNA TGTGCCAGCAGCCTCCCAGGGGGTACTAACTATGGCTACACCTTC. This translates into CASSLPGGTNYGYTF.

This chain connects TRBV6-5 to TRBJ2-2, with D unresolved. Trimming removed 11 bases at V and 7 bases at J, with 14 bases between. The germline V gene has CDR1 MNHEY and CDR2 SVGAGI. The CDR3 has 12 amino acids. CDR3 coding DNA: TGTGCCGTATCGTGGTCGGGCGGGGAGCTGTTTTTT. Encoded protein: CAVSWSGGELFF.

The chain employs TRBV11-3 and TRBJ2-1; TRBD2 matches 10 bases. V gave up 5 bases and J gave up 3 bases; unmatched junction bases: 4. The CDR3 extends over 15 amino acids. Germline V gene sequence: CDR1 SGHNT, CDR2 YENEEA. CDR3 amino acids: CASSLSGRIYNEQFF. DNA for the CDR3: TGTGCCAGCAGCCTTAGCGGGAGGATCTACAATGAGCAGTTCTTC.

The V and J genes are TRBV10-3 and TRBJ2-7, with TRBD1 as a possible D gene (6 bases). Per germline, CDR1 ENHRY and CDR2 SYGVKD. Trimming took 3 bases from V and 6 from J, leaving 12 bases between them. CDR3 length equals 13 residues. In DNA form, the CDR3 reads TGTGCCATCAGTGAACAGGGCAGGGGCGAGCAGTACTTC. It yields the protein CAISEQGRGEQYF.

The rearrangement uses TRBV3-1 (or the pseudogene TRBV3-2) and TRBJ2-3, with a possible D match to TRBD2 (5 bases). CDR3 length equals 15 residues. Between the trimmed V and J ends, which lost 8 bases and 6 bases, there was a span of 21 bases. Germline V gives CDR1 LGHDT, CDR2 YNNKEL (reference sequence). The CDR3 protein is CASAGLAGGLDTQYF. In DNA, the CDR3 is TGTGCCAGCGCCGGCCTCGCGGGTGGTCTCGATACGCAGTATTTT.

The rearrangement links TRBV6-5 to TRBJ1-1; tentatively, D is TRBD1 (6 bases). The CDR3 has 14 amino acids. CDR1 and CDR2 from the germline V gene are MNHEY and SVGAGI. V was shortened by 8 bases and J by 0 bases, with 13 bases between the two germline ends. CDR3 sequence: CASGRQGLNTEAFF. CDR3 DNA sequence: TGTGCCAGCGGGCGGCAGGGGTTGAACACTGAAGCTTTCTTT.